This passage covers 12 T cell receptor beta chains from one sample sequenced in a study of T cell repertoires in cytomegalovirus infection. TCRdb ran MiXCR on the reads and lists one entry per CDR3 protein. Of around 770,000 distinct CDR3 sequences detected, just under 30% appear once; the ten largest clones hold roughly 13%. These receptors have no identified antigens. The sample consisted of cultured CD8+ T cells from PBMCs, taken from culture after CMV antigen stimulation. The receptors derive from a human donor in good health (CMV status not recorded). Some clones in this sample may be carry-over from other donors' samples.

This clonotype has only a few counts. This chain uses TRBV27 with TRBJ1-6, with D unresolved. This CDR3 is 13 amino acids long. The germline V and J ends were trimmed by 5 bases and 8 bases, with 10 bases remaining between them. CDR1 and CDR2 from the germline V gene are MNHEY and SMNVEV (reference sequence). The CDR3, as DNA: TGTGCCAGCAGTCCGGGCTCATATTCACCCCTCCACTTT. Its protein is CASSPGSYSPLHF.

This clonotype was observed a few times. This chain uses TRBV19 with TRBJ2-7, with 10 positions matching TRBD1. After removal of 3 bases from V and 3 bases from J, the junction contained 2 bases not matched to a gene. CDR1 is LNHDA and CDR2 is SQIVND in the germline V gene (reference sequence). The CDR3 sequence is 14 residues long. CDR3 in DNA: TGTGCCAGTAGTATTGGGACAGGGGTCTACGAGCAGTACTTC. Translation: CASSIGTGVYEQYF.

DNA of the CDR3: TGTGCCAGCAGTTTACCCGGGGTCTACTACAATGAGCAGTTCTTC. It is translated as CASSLPGVYYNEQFF. The chain carries TRBV12-3 or TRBV12-4 and TRBJ2-1; the D gene is possibly TRBD2 (5 bases). V shed 2 bases and J shed 3 bases, with 11 bases lying between them. This CDR3 comprises 15 residues.

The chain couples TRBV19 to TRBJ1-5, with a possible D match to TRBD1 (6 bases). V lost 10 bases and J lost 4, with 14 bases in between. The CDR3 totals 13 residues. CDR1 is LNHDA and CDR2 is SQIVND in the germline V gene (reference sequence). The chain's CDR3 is CATKQGSNQPQHF. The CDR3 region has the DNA TGTGCCACTAAGCAGGGGAGTAATCAGCCCCAGCATTTT.

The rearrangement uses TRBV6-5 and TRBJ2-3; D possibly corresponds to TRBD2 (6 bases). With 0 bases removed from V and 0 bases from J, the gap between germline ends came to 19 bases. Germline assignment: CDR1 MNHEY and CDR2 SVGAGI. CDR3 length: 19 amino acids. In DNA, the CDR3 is TGTGCCAGCAGTTACTCGAGCGCTAGCGTAGAACCTAGCACAGATACGCAGTATTTT. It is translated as CASSYSSASVEPSTDTQYF.

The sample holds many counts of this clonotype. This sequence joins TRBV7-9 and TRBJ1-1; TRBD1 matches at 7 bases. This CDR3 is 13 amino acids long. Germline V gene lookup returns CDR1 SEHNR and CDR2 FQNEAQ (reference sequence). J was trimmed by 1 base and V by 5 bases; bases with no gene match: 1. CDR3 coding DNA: TGTGCCAGCAGCCGGGACAGGAACACTGAAGCTTTCTTT. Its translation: CASSRDRNTEAFF.

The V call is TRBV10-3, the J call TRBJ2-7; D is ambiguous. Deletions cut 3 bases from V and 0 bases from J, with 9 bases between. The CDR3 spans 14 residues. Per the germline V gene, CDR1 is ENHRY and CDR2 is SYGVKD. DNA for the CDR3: TGTGCCATCAGTGACCCGGTCCGCTCCTACGAGCAGTACGTC. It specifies CAISDPVRSYEQYV.

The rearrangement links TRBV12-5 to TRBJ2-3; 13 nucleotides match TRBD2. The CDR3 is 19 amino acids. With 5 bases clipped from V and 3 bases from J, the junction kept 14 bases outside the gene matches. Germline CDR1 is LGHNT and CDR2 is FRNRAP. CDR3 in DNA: TGTGCTAGTGGTCAACCTACTAGCGGGGGGGCCGCCCCGACAGATACGCAGTATTTT. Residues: CASGQPTSGGAAPTDTQYF.

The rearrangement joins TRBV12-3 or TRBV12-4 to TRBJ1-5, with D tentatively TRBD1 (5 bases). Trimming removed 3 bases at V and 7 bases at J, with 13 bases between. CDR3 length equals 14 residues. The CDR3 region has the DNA TGTGCCAGCAGTTTGGGGGGAGGGGCCCAGCCCCAGCATTTT. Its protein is CASSLGGGAQPQHF.

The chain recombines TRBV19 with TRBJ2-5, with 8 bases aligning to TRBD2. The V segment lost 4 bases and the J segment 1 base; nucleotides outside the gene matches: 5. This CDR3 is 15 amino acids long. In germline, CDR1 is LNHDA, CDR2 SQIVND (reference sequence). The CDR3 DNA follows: TGTGCCAGTAGTAAAAGACTAGCGAGCCAAGAGACCCAGTACTTC. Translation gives CASSKRLASQETQYF.

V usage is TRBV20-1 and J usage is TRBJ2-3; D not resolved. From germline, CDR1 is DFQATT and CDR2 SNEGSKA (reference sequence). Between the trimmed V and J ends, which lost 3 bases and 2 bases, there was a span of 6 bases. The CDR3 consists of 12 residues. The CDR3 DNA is TGCAGTGCTAGTCAAATCACAGATACGCAGTATTTT. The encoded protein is CSASQITDTQYF.

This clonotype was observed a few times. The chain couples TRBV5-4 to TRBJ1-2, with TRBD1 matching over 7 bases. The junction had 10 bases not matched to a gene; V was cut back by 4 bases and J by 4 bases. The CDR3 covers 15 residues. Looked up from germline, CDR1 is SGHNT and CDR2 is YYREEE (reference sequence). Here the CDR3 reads CASSPLVDRFYGYTF. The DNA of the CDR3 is TGTGCCAGCAGCCCCTTGGTGGACAGGTTCTATGGCTACACCTTC.